This is a list of T cell receptor beta chains from one sample in a study of TIL therapy for anti-PD-1-resistant metastatic lung cancer. Produced via immunoSEQ multiplex PCR; TCRdb's table is partial and in-frame only. The data hold approximately 4,900 clones, with 64% observed a single time. The sequenced sample was tumor tissue, obtained at baseline. The receptors come from a man between 65 and 80 years old with non-small cell lung cancer. CDR3s include the opening cysteine and the closing phenylalanine or tryptophan. Each record gives: CDR3 protein, CDR3 DNA, J gene, D gene, clone size, V gene. D genes are given only for firm matches. Some rows mark clone size as missing; the rest say once, few, many or name a class of expanded clone.

cdr3_aa: CASSLASPGQGYSSGNTIYF; cdr3_nt: TGTGCCAGCAGCTTAGCGAGCCCGGGACAGGGATATAGCTCTGGAAACACCATATATTTT; j_call: TRBJ1-3; d_call: TRBD1; clone_size: few; v_call: TRBV7-6
cdr3_aa: CASSYTGETEAFF; cdr3_nt: TGTGCCAGCAGCTATACAGGGGAAACTGAAGCTTTCTTT; j_call: TRBJ1-1; d_call: TRBD1; clone_size: once; v_call: TRBV5-6
cdr3_aa: CASSKEPARRPYEQYF; cdr3_nt: TGTGCCAGCAGCAAAGAGCCGGCCAGGAGGCCGTACGAGCAGTACTTC; j_call: TRBJ2-7; d_call: -; clone_size: -; v_call: TRBV21-1
cdr3_aa: CASSLTLSSYNEQFF; cdr3_nt: TGTGCCAGCAGTTTGACCCTCAGCTCCTACAATGAGCAGTTCTTC; j_call: TRBJ2-1; d_call: -; clone_size: once; v_call: TRBV27
cdr3_aa: CASSNTPGLAGTTYEQYF; cdr3_nt: TGTGCCAGCAGTAATACCCCGGGACTAGCGGGAACTACCTACGAGCAGTACTTC; j_call: TRBJ2-7; d_call: TRBD2; clone_size: -; v_call: TRBV2
cdr3_aa: CASSLEDEGYEQYF; cdr3_nt: TGTGCCAGCAGCTTAGAGGACGAGGGCTACGAGCAGTACTTC; j_call: TRBJ2-7; d_call: -; clone_size: -; v_call: TRBV7-6
cdr3_aa: CASSLSQGRYNEQFF; cdr3_nt: TGTGCCAGCAGCCTATCACAGGGCCGCTACAATGAGCAGTTCTTC; j_call: TRBJ2-1; d_call: -; clone_size: once; v_call: TRBV7-9
cdr3_aa: CASGTGGGETQYF; cdr3_nt: TGTGCCAGCGGGACAGGGGGGGGAGAGACCCAGTACTTC; j_call: TRBJ2-5; d_call: TRBD1; clone_size: -; v_call: TRBV27
cdr3_aa: CASSQASGTSFNEQFF; cdr3_nt: TGCGCCAGCAGCCAAGCCTCCGGGACTTCCTTCAATGAGCAGTTCTTC; j_call: TRBJ2-1; d_call: -; clone_size: once; v_call: TRBV4-1
cdr3_aa: CASSDRQYGYTF; cdr3_nt: TGTGCCAGTAGTGACCGACAGTATGGCTACACCTTC; j_call: TRBJ1-2; d_call: -; clone_size: -; v_call: TRBV19
cdr3_aa: CATGQPYGYTF; cdr3_nt: TGTGCCACCGGACAGCCCTATGGCTACACCTTC; j_call: TRBJ1-2; d_call: -; clone_size: -; v_call: TRBV6-1
cdr3_aa: CASSPVGGGADTQYF; cdr3_nt: TGTGCCAGCAGCCCAGTGGGAGGAGGGGCAGATACGCAGTATTTT; j_call: TRBJ2-3; d_call: -; clone_size: few; v_call: TRBV7-6
cdr3_aa: CASSRLSSGSRDEQFF; cdr3_nt: TGTGCCAGCAGCCGGCTTTCTAGCGGGAGTCGTGATGAGCAGTTCTTC; j_call: TRBJ2-1; d_call: TRBD2; clone_size: -; v_call: TRBV4-2
cdr3_aa: CASSFDGTGELFF; cdr3_nt: TGTGCCAGCAGCTTTGACGGCACCGGGGAGCTGTTTTTT; j_call: TRBJ2-2; d_call: -; clone_size: -; v_call: TRBV7-6
cdr3_aa: CASSLTGQGEAFF; cdr3_nt: TGTGCCAGCAGCTTGACCGGACAGGGTGAAGCTTTCTTT; j_call: TRBJ1-1; d_call: TRBD1; clone_size: few; v_call: TRBV5-4
cdr3_aa: CASSPGTGGYETQYF; cdr3_nt: TGTGCCAGCAGCCCGGGGACAGGGGGCTACGAGACCCAGTACTTC; j_call: TRBJ2-5; d_call: TRBD1; clone_size: -; v_call: TRBV7-9
cdr3_aa: CASSLTSGNFDTQYF; cdr3_nt: TGTGCCAGTAGCCTGACTAGCGGGAATTTTGATACGCAGTATTTT; j_call: TRBJ2-3; d_call: TRBD2; clone_size: -; v_call: TRBV19
cdr3_aa: CASSLDSFTQYF; cdr3_nt: TGTGCCAGCAGCTTAGATTCGTTTACGCAGTATTTT; j_call: TRBJ2-3; d_call: -; clone_size: -; v_call: TRBV7-2
cdr3_aa: CASSLTGGNQPQHF; cdr3_nt: TGTGCCAGCAGCTTGACAGGGGGCAATCAGCCCCAGCATTTT; j_call: TRBJ1-5; d_call: TRBD1; clone_size: -; v_call: TRBV5-6
cdr3_aa: CASSPLPGPDTQYF; cdr3_nt: TGTGCCAGCTCACCCCTTCCCGGGCCAGATACGCAGTATTTT; j_call: TRBJ2-3; d_call: -; clone_size: -; v_call: TRBV18
cdr3_aa: CASSVGDTMNTEAFF; cdr3_nt: TGTGCCAGCAGCGTAGGGGACACTATGAACACTGAAGCTTTCTTT; j_call: TRBJ1-1; d_call: -; clone_size: -; v_call: TRBV9
cdr3_aa: CASSFTGKGYEQYF; cdr3_nt: TGTGCCAGCAGCTTTACAGGAAAGGGCTACGAGCAGTACTTC; j_call: TRBJ2-7; d_call: -; clone_size: -; v_call: TRBV7-8
cdr3_aa: CASSPSYEQYF; cdr3_nt: TGTGCCAGCAGCCCCTCCTACGAGCAGTACTTC; j_call: TRBJ2-7; d_call: -; clone_size: few; v_call: TRBV9
cdr3_aa: CATSTRQGYNEQFF; cdr3_nt: TGTGCCACCAGCACTCGACAGGGATACAATGAGCAGTTCTTC; j_call: TRBJ2-1; d_call: TRBD1; clone_size: once; v_call: TRBV15
cdr3_aa: CASSAQTSGRVETQYF; cdr3_nt: TGTGCCAGCAGCGCCCAGACTAGCGGGAGGGTCGAGACCCAGTACTTC; j_call: TRBJ2-5; d_call: TRBD2; clone_size: -; v_call: TRBV9
cdr3_aa: CASLEGSYNSPLHF; cdr3_nt: TGTGCCAGTCTGGAGGGGTCCTATAATTCACCCCTCCACTTT; j_call: TRBJ1-6; d_call: -; clone_size: -; v_call: TRBV19
cdr3_aa: CASSTKAGPPPGEQFF; cdr3_nt: TGTGCCAGTAGTACCAAAGCGGGACCCCCTCCTGGGGAGCAGTTCTTC; j_call: TRBJ2-1; d_call: TRBD2; clone_size: few; v_call: TRBV19
cdr3_aa: CASSLGGATEAFF; cdr3_nt: TGTGCCAGCAGCTTAGGGGGTGCCACTGAAGCTTTCTTT; j_call: TRBJ1-1; d_call: -; clone_size: -; v_call: TRBV7-6
cdr3_aa: CASTPTGVTYEQYF; cdr3_nt: TGTGCCAGCACACCCACAGGGGTAACCTACGAGCAGTACTTC; j_call: TRBJ2-7; d_call: TRBD1; clone_size: -; v_call: TRBV4-2
cdr3_aa: CASSLTGGNEKLFF; cdr3_nt: TGTGCCAGCAGCTTGACAGGGGGCAATGAAAAACTGTTTTTT; j_call: TRBJ1-4; d_call: TRBD1; clone_size: few; v_call: TRBV7-9
cdr3_aa: CATSGRLIGLAGSGGKRTDTQYF; cdr3_nt: TGTGCCACCAGCGGACGCCTTATTGGGCTAGCGGGGTCCGGAGGGAAGCGGACAGATACGCAGTATTTT; j_call: TRBJ2-3; d_call: TRBD2; clone_size: -; v_call: TRBV15
cdr3_aa: CASSLDGGGNQPQHF; cdr3_nt: TGCGCCAGCAGCCTGGACGGCGGAGGCAATCAGCCCCAGCATTTT; j_call: TRBJ1-5; d_call: -; clone_size: -; v_call: TRBV5-1
cdr3_aa: CASSPQGGSNQPQHF; cdr3_nt: TGCGCCAGCAGCCCTCAGGGCGGGAGCAATCAGCCCCAGCATTTT; j_call: TRBJ1-5; d_call: -; clone_size: -; v_call: TRBV5-1
cdr3_aa: CASSLGASGSSEQYF; cdr3_nt: TGTGCCAGCAGCTTAGGGGCTAGCGGGAGCAGCGAGCAGTACTTC; j_call: TRBJ2-7; d_call: TRBD2; clone_size: once; v_call: TRBV11-2
cdr3_aa: CASSPPIGKGETQYF; cdr3_nt: TGTGCCAGCAGTCCCCCTATCGGGAAGGGAGAGACCCAGTACTTC; j_call: TRBJ2-5; d_call: -; clone_size: -; v_call: TRBV28
cdr3_aa: CASSMTGVGANVLTF; cdr3_nt: TGTGCCAGTAGCATGACAGGGGTTGGGGCCAACGTCCTGACTTTC; j_call: TRBJ2-6; d_call: TRBD1; clone_size: -; v_call: TRBV19
cdr3_aa: CASSLEVLYNEQFF; cdr3_nt: TGTGCCAGCAGCTTAGAAGTACTTTACAATGAGCAGTTCTTC; j_call: TRBJ2-1; d_call: -; clone_size: -; v_call: TRBV7-2
cdr3_aa: CASSLGVSYEQYF; cdr3_nt: TGCGCCAGCAGCTTAGGGGTCTCCTACGAGCAGTACTTC; j_call: TRBJ2-7; d_call: -; clone_size: -; v_call: TRBV5-1
cdr3_aa: CASSLRTGELFF; cdr3_nt: TGTGCCAGCAGCCTGAGGACCGGGGAGCTGTTTTTT; j_call: TRBJ2-2; d_call: -; clone_size: -; v_call: TRBV11-3
cdr3_aa: CASSGLARGNEQFF; cdr3_nt: TGTGCCAGCAGCGGACTAGCCCGGGGTAATGAGCAGTTCTTC; j_call: TRBJ2-1; d_call: TRBD2; clone_size: -; v_call: TRBV6-5
cdr3_aa: CATSKQKETQYF; cdr3_nt: TGTGCCACCAGCAAGCAAAAGGAGACCCAGTACTTC; j_call: TRBJ2-5; d_call: -; clone_size: -; v_call: TRBV15
cdr3_aa: CASSLKQGASYNSPLHF; cdr3_nt: TGTGCCAGCAGCTTGAAACAGGGGGCTTCCTATAATTCACCCCTCCACTTT; j_call: TRBJ1-6; d_call: TRBD1; clone_size: -; v_call: TRBV4-2
cdr3_aa: CASSPAGDTGNTIYF; cdr3_nt: TGTGCCAGCTCACCCGCAGGGGATACTGGAAACACCATATATTTT; j_call: TRBJ1-3; d_call: -; clone_size: -; v_call: TRBV18
cdr3_aa: CASSEGQGSTDTQYF; cdr3_nt: TGCGCCAGCAGTGAGGGACAGGGAAGCACAGATACGCAGTATTTT; j_call: TRBJ2-3; d_call: TRBD1; clone_size: -; v_call: TRBV10-1
cdr3_aa: CASSDRGHMDGYTF; cdr3_nt: TGTGCCAGTAGTGACAGGGGGCATATGGATGGCTACACCTTC; j_call: TRBJ1-2; d_call: TRBD1; clone_size: -; v_call: TRBV19
cdr3_aa: CASSPPLTSGRGYEQYF; cdr3_nt: TGTGCCAGCTCACCTCCCTTGACTAGCGGGAGAGGATACGAGCAGTACTTC; j_call: TRBJ2-7; d_call: TRBD2; clone_size: once; v_call: TRBV18
cdr3_aa: CASRLAENTGELFF; cdr3_nt: TGTGCCAGCAGACTAGCGGAAAACACCGGGGAGCTGTTTTTT; j_call: TRBJ2-2; d_call: TRBD2; clone_size: -; v_call: TRBV28